This is a list of T cell receptor beta chains from one sample in a study of identical twins. Via MiXCR, TCRdb re-called the 5' RACE reads, giving one row per CDR3 protein. The repertoire consists of 460,000 or so distinct CDR3 sequences, with more than 13% occurring once and the leading ten covering about 0.52%. The sample was also reused in another study, on yellow fever vaccine responses in identical twins.

The material sequenced was CD4+ T cells sorted from blood. These TCRs come from a woman aged 18-29 years in good health. CDR3s include the opening cysteine and the closing phenylalanine or tryptophan. Each record gives: D gene, J gene, V gene, clone size, CDR3 DNA, CDR3 protein. D genes are given only for firm matches. Rows give clone size only sometimes, using once, few, many, or a class for an expanded clone.

TRBD1	TRBJ2-3	TRBV7-2	-	TGTGCCAGCAGCATGGACAGGGCGAGGGCAGATACGCAGTATTTT	CASSMDRARADTQYF
-	TRBJ1-5	TRBV19	once	TGTGCCAGTACCCGGGGATCGCTCGGGCAGCCCCAGCATTTT	CASTRGSLGQPQHF
TRBD1	TRBJ2-7	TRBV29-1	many	TGCAGCGTTGACCGACCCGGGACAGCTACGCCCTACGAGCAGTACTTC	CSVDRPGTATPYEQYF
TRBD1	TRBJ2-3	TRBV20-1	few	TGCAGTGCTGCCGGGACAGGGGGAGGCACAGATACGCAGTATTTT	CSAAGTGGGTDTQYF
-	TRBJ1-4	TRBV7-9	-	TGTGCCAGCAGCTTTACAATGAGGCAGAATGAAAAACTGTTTTTT	CASSFTMRQNEKLFF
-	TRBJ2-3	TRBV30	-	TGTGCCTGGACAGGGCGTAGAAGCTCATATACGCAGTATTTT	CAWTGRRSSYTQYF
-	TRBJ2-1	TRBV5-1	-	TGCGCCAGCAGCTTGGAGATCTCCTACAATGAGCAGTTCTTC	CASSLEISYNEQFF
TRBD1	TRBJ2-2	TRBV7-8	few	TGTGCCAGCAGCCACGGACAGGTGAACACCGGGGAGCTGTTTTTT	CASSHGQVNTGELFF
TRBD1	TRBJ2-1	TRBV6-1	-	TGTGCCAGCAGTGACCGTGCGGGGACAGGGCCCTACAATGAGCAGTTCTTC	CASSDRAGTGPYNEQFF
TRBD1	TRBJ1-1	TRBV29-1	-	TGCAGCCATCCAGGCCCCGGGACAGGGGGTTTCTTT	CSHPGPGTGGFF
-	TRBJ2-6	TRBV12-3/TRBV12-4	-	TGTGCCAGCAGTTTAGGGGGACGGTCTGGGGCCAACGTCCTGACTTTC	CASSLGGRSGANVLTF
TRBD2	TRBJ2-1	TRBV5-1	few	TGCGCCAGCAGCTTGGCCCCGTTATCGGGGGGTCGATACAATGAGCAGTTCTTC	CASSLAPLSGGRYNEQFF